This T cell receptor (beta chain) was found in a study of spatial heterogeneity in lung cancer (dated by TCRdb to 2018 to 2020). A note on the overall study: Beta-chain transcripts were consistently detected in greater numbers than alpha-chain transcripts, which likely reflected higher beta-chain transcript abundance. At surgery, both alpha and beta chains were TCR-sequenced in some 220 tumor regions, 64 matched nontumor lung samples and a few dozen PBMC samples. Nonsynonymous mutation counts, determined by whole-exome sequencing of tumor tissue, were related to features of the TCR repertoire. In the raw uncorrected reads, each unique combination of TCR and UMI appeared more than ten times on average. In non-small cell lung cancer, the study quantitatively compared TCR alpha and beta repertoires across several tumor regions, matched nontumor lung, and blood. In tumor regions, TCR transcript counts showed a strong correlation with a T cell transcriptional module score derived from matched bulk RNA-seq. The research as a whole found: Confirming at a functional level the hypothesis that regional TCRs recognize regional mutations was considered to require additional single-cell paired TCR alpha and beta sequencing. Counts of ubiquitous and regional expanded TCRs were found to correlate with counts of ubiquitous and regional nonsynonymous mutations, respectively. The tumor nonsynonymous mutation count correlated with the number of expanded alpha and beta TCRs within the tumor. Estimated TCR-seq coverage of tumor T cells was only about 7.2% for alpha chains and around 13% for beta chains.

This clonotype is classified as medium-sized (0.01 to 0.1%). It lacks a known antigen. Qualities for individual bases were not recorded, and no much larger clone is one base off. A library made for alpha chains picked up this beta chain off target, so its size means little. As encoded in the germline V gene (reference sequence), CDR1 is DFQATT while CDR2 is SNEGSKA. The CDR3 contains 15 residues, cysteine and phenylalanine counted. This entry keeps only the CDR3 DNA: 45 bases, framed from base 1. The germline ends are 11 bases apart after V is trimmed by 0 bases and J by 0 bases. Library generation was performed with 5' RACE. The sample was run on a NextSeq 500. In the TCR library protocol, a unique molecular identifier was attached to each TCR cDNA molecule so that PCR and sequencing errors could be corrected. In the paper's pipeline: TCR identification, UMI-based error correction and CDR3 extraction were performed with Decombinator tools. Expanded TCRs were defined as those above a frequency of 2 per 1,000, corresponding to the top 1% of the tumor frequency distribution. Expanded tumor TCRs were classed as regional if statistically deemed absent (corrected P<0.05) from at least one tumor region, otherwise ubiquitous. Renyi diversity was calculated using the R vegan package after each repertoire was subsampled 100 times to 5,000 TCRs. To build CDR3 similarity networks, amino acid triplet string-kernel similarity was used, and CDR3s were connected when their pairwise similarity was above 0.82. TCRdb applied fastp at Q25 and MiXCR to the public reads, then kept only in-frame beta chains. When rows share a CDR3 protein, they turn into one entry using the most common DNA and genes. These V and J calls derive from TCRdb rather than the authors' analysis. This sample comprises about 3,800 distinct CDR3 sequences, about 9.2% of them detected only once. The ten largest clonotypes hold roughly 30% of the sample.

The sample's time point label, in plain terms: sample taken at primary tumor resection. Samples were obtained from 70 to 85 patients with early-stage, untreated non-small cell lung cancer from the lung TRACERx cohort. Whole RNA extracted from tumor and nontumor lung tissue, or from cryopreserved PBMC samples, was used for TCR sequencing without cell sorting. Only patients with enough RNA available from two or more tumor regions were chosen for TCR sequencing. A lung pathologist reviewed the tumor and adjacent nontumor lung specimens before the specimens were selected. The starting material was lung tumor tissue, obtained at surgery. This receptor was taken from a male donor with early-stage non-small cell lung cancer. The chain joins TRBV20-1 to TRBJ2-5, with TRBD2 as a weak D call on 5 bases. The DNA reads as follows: TGCAGTGCTAGAGATGGTACGGGGAACCAAGAGACCCAGTACTTC. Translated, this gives CSARDGTGNQETQYF.